This TCR beta chain was profiled in a study of T-cell reconstitution after alpha-beta-depleted transplantation in children. This clonotype was picked up a small number of times. As it was prepared, the TCRbeta library received unique molecular identifiers. TCRdb used MiXCR to reprocess the PCR reads, holding one entry per CDR3 protein. The data show some 590,000 distinct CDR3 sequences, with roughly a tenth seen just once and around 4% held by the top ten. With 8 bases removed from V and 0 bases from J, the gap between germline ends came to 14 bases. The CDR3 length is 15 residues. The germline V gene encodes CDR1 LNHNV and CDR2 YYDKDF (reference sequence).

The sample consisted of PBMCs from the stem cell graft donor, taken from the stem cell graft. The chain links TRBV15 to TRBJ1-3; the D is unclear. The clonotype originates from a human donor who donated a stem cell graft to a child with acute myeloid leukemia. CDR3 in DNA: TGTGCCACCCGGTTGGGCGGGATCTCTGGAAACACCATATATTTT. Its translation: CATRLGGISGNTIYF.